These 21 T cell receptor beta chains came from one sample sequenced in a study of blood T cell repertoires in COVID-19. Only in-frame clones appear in the TCRdb table, and some are missing; sequencing was by immunoSEQ multiplex PCR. The table lists some 160,000 clones, around four fifths of them singletons. The sequenced sample consisted of PBMCs or T cells enriched from blood (not recorded which). Receptors were obtained from a middle-aged woman who had recovered from COVID-19.

The V call is TRBV12-3 or TRBV12-4, the J call TRBJ1-2, with D tentatively TRBD1 (6 bases). V was cut by 5 bases and J by 5 bases, with 12 bases left in between. The CDR3 length is 13 residues. The CDR3 DNA is TGTGCCAGCAGTGGGGGGGGCGCGTATGGCTACACCTTC. As protein: CASSGGGAYGYTF.

The chain has TRBV5-4 and TRBJ2-1, with 7 nucleotides matching TRBD2. This CDR3 region has 15 residues. Trimming took 3 bases from V and 8 from J; bases not matched to a gene: 11. Germline CDR1 is SGHNT and CDR2 is YYREEE (reference sequence). Here the CDR3 reads CASSSSGNRRDEQFF. CDR3 sequence (DNA): TGTGCCAGCAGCTCAAGCGGGAATAGAAGGGATGAGCAGTTCTTC.

This clone has just a few counts. The chain combines TRBV9 with TRBJ2-1; 9 bases align to TRBD2. Trimming took 4 bases from V and 6 from J; bases not matched to a gene: 8. This CDR3 comprises 15 residues. CDR1 and CDR2 (germline): SGDLS, YYNGEE. The CDR3 region has the DNA TGTGCCAGCAGCTCCGCAGCGGGAGGTGGCAATGAGCAGTTCTTC. This sequence encodes CASSSAAGGGNEQFF.

The rearrangement links TRBV7-6 to TRBJ2-3; 8 bases are shared with TRBD2. There are 15 residues in the CDR3. Per the germline V gene, CDR1 is SGHVS and CDR2 is FNYEAQ. Trimming took 5 bases from V and 2 from J; bases not matched to a gene: 6. CDR3 bases: TGTGCCAGCAGCCCCGGGGGGGGTACCACAGATACGCAGTATTTT. Translating it yields CASSPGGGTTDTQYF.

J is TRBJ1-4 and V is TRBV7-9, with 9 bases identical to TRBD1. The germline V gene encodes CDR1 SEHNR and CDR2 FQNEAQ (reference sequence). V was clipped by 4 bases and J by 5 bases; unmatched bases: 2. The CDR3 is made up of 14 amino acids. The CDR3 region has the DNA TGTGCCAGCAGCTGGGACAGGGAAAATGAAAAACTGTTTTTT. It codes for CASSWDRENEKLFF.

This chain uses TRBV19 with TRBJ2-1; tentative D call: TRBD2 (6 bases). Germline V lookup: CDR1 LNHDA, CDR2 SQIVND (reference sequence). The V end lost 3 bases, the J end lost 6 bases, and 12 bases lay between the germline ends. This CDR3 spans 14 amino acids. The CDR3 DNA reads as TGTGCCAGTAGTATGTCGGGGGAAAGCAATGAGCAGTTCTTC. Its protein is CASSMSGESNEQFF.

The chain combines TRBV6-1 with TRBJ1-2; D remains ambiguous. CDR1 and CDR2 (germline): MNHNS, SASEGT. V shed 1 base and J shed 3 bases, with 12 bases lying between them. CDR3 length: 15 amino acids. In DNA form, the CDR3 reads TGTGCCAGCAGTGAAGGTCCTGTACGGTACTATGGCTACACCTTC. Its protein is CASSEGPVRYYGYTF.

This clone occurred a few times. The chain combines TRBV24-1 with TRBJ2-1; the match to TRBD1 covers 8 bases. J gave up 7 bases and V 4 bases, and 8 bases lay outside the gene matches. The CDR3 has 15 residues. From germline, CDR1 is KGHDR and CDR2 SFDVKD. CDR3 sequence reads: CATSDQSRDRNEQFF. The CDR3 nucleotides are TGTGCCACCAGTGACCAGTCCCGGGACAGGAATGAGCAGTTCTTC.

The V call is TRBV27, the J call TRBJ2-7; D is undetermined. CDR1 is MNHEY and CDR2 is SMNVEV in the germline V gene (reference sequence). Trimming removed 3 bases from V and 3 bases from J, with 9 bases in between. The CDR3 consists of 13 residues. CDR3 nucleotides: TGTGCCAGCAGTTTGGAGTACCTCTACGAGCAGTACTTC. Its translation is CASSLEYLYEQYF.

The J gene is TRBJ1-2, the V gene TRBV6-1; TRBD1 is a possible D gene (5 bases). V was trimmed by 2 bases and J by 0 bases, leaving 10 bases between them. Germline V CDR1 and CDR2: MNHNS, SASEGT. This CDR3 comprises 15 residues. The CDR3 DNA is TGTGCCAGCAGTGAACGAGAAGGGGCTAACTATGGCTACACCTTC. It is translated as CASSEREGANYGYTF.

This clone has just a few counts. The chain recombines TRBV7-9 with TRBJ1-1; tentatively, D is TRBD1 (6 bases). Looked up from germline, CDR1 is SEHNR and CDR2 is FQNEAQ (reference sequence). The CDR3 sequence is 17 residues long. Between the trimmed V and J ends, which lost 4 bases and 3 bases, there was a span of 21 bases. The CDR3 is CASSSSTTGRDYTEAFF. The CDR3 coding sequence is TGTGCCAGCAGCTCGTCCACCACAGGGCGAGATTACACTGAAGCTTTCTTT.

This sequence joins TRBV11-2 and TRBJ1-2; unclear D gene. Germline CDR1 and CDR2: SGHAT and FQNNGV. V was shortened by 0 bases and J by 8 bases, with 13 bases between the two germline ends. This CDR3 has 14 residues. CDR3 sequence (DNA): TGTGCCAGCAGCTTAGATCGAGCCGAAAACGGCTACACCTTC. It specifies CASSLDRAENGYTF.

CDR3 sequence (DNA): TGTGCCAGCAGTTCTTGGACAGTAATGAACACTGAAGCTTTCTTT. This sequence encodes CASSSWTVMNTEAFF. The V and J genes are TRBV2 and TRBJ1-1; possible D gene TRBD1, 6 bases. Per the germline V gene, CDR1 is SNHLY and CDR2 is FYNNEI. Trimming removed 5 bases at V and 0 bases at J, with 13 bases between. The CDR3 spans 15 residues.

This chain connects TRBV14 to TRBJ2-3; D gene ambiguous. Germline loops: CDR1 SGHDN, CDR2 FVKESK. The CDR3 runs to 14 residues. The V gene lost 4 bases and the J gene lost 2 bases, with 10 bases spanning the gap. The CDR3 bases are TGTGCCAGCAGCCTACTGATAAACACAGATACGCAGTATTTT. Translating gives CASSLLINTDTQYF.

CDR3 DNA sequence: TGTGCCTGCCAACAAGTCTCCACTGAAGCTTTCTTT. This sequence encodes CACQQVSTEAFF. V and J are TRBV30 and TRBJ1-1, with no clear D. Per germline, CDR1 GTSNPN and CDR2 SVGIG (reference sequence). With 6 bases removed from V and 4 bases from J, the gap between germline ends came to 12 bases. This CDR3 is built from 12 residues.

The chain couples TRBV19 to TRBJ2-7, with 12 positions matching TRBD2. Germline trimming cut 3 bases from V and 5 bases from J; bases unmatched to any gene: 8. This CDR3 has 16 residues. Germline lookup yields CDR1 LNHDA and CDR2 SQIVND (reference sequence). DNA of the CDR3: TGTGCCAGTAGTATCGGCAGACTAGCGGGAGTAGACGAGCAGTACTTC. This gives the protein CASSIGRLAGVDEQYF. Complete variable domain (other parts from reference TRBV19 and TRBJ2-7): DGGITQSPKYLFRKEGQNVTLSCEQNLNHDAMYWYRQDPGQGLRLIYYSQIVNDFQKGDIAEGYSVSREKKESFPLTVTSAQKNPTAFYLCASSIGRLAGVDEQYFGPGTRLTVT.

CDR3 bases: TGCGCCAGCAGAGCCCAGGAGCGGGGGGGCAGGGCAGATACGCAGTATTTT. This gives the protein CASRAQERGGRADTQYF. The rearrangement uses TRBV10-2 and TRBJ2-3, with 10 bases fitting TRBD2. Germline-derived CDR1 and CDR2 are WSHSY and SAAADI. V lost 6 bases to trimming and J lost 4 bases; unmatched junction nucleotides: 13. The CDR3 is made up of 17 amino acids.

This chain links TRBV6-5 with TRBJ2-2; weak D call: TRBD2 (6 bases). The CDR3 spans 16 residues. Looked up from germline, CDR1 is MNHEY and CDR2 is SVGAGI. V lost 0 bases, J lost 5 bases, and 13 bases lay in between. As DNA, the CDR3 is TGTGCCAGCAGTTACTCGACCGGGAGCGGTACCGGGGAGCTGTTTTTT. Residues: CASSYSTGSGTGELFF.

The CDR3 protein is CASSMGLAGLSSYNEQFF. CDR3 in DNA: TGTGCCAGCAGTATGGGACTAGCGGGACTTAGCTCCTACAATGAGCAGTTCTTC. The chain employs TRBV27 and TRBJ2-1; 13 bases fit TRBD2. There are 18 residues in the CDR3. Trimming cost V 5 bases and J 0 bases; bases outside gene matches: 7. CDR1 is MNHEY, CDR2 SMNVEV, per germline (reference sequence).

The CDR3 DNA reads TGTGCCAGCGATTCTAGCGGTCGCTCCTACAATGAGCAGTTCTTC. Its translation: CASDSSGRSYNEQFF. The V and J genes are TRBV2 and TRBJ2-1; 7 bases match TRBD2. The germline V gene encodes CDR1 SNHLY and CDR2 FYNNEI. The J segment lost 0 bases and the V segment lost 8 bases, leaving 7 bases of the junction unmatched. The CDR3 contains 15 residues.

V usage is TRBV6-5 and J usage is TRBJ2-7; TRBD2 is a possible D gene (6 bases). This CDR3 region has 15 residues. Germline lookup yields CDR1 MNHEY and CDR2 SVGAGI. Trimming shortened V by 2 bases and J by 3 bases, and 14 bases separated the two germline ends. CDR3: CASSYGRDESYEQYF. DNA of the CDR3: TGTGCCAGCAGTTACGGGCGGGATGAGAGCTACGAGCAGTACTTC.